This T cell receptor (beta chain) was sequenced during a study of blood T cell repertoires in COVID-19. The wider study: Researchers got acute and convalescent COVID-19 samples from the United States, Italy and Spain. Nucleic acid was either cDNA or gDNA, and it came from T cells, B-cell-depleted T cells, or PBMCs.

This CDR3 is 15 amino acids long. V shed 6 bases, J shed 0 bases, and the junction held 4 bases outside the gene matches. Germline assignment: CDR1 MNHEY and CDR2 SVGAGI. In the authors' methods: Reference gene primer amplification yielded estimated nucleated cell counts. Produced via immunoSEQ multiplex PCR; TCRdb's table is partial and in-frame only. That table gives V, J and clone size, and the DNA gave D and trimming. The table records about 200,000 clones, 70% to 90% of them present only once. The chain combines TRBV6-5 with TRBJ2-1; TRBD1 matches 8 bases. This TCR was sampled from a woman in her seventies with acute or convalescent COVID-19. The sequencing sample was made of peripheral blood. CDR3 protein: CASRVTGGSYNEQFF. In DNA form, the CDR3 reads TGTGCCAGCAGGGTAACAGGGGGCTCCTACAATGAGCAGTTCTTC.